The rows below give T cell receptor beta chains drawn from one sample of a study of blood T cell repertoires in COVID-19. Repertoires were generated with immunoSEQ multiplex PCR, while TCRdb's copy carries only in-frame clones and drops some. The sample holds 150,000 or so clones, more than 85% seen once. The sample taken for sequencing was peripheral blood. These receptors came from a man aged 55 to 70 with COVID-19, enrolled during active disease. CDR3s include the opening cysteine and the closing phenylalanine or tryptophan. D genes are given only for firm matches. Clone size is not always given. Where it is, it says once, few, many or a class for expanded clones.

v_call	clone_size	d_call	j_call	cdr3_nt	cdr3_aa
TRBV7-6	NA	TRBD2	TRBJ2-1	TGTGCCAGCAGCTTAGTGACGGGGAGCGGGGGGAATGAGCAGTTCTTC	CASSLVTGSGGNEQFF
TRBV5-1	once	NA	TRBJ2-7	TGCGCCAGCAGCTTGCAATTGGGGGGGCAGAACGAGCAGTACTTC	CASSLQLGGQNEQYF
TRBV9	NA	TRBD2	TRBJ2-3	TGTGCCAGCAGCACCCAGACTAGCGGGGGGACAGATACGCAGTATTTT	CASSTQTSGGTDTQYF
TRBV12-3/TRBV12-4	NA	NA	TRBJ1-2	TGTGCCAGCAGTTTCAATCAGGGCCATGGCTACACCTTC	CASSFNQGHGYTF
TRBV11-2	few	NA	TRBJ2-7	TGTGCCAGCAGCTCAGCCTACGAGCAGTACTTC	CASSSAYEQYF
TRBV10-1	once	TRBD1	TRBJ2-2	TGCGCCAGCACCCCAGGGGGCAACACCGGGGAGCTGTTTTTT	CASTPGGNTGELFF
TRBV5-1	NA	TRBD1	TRBJ1-5	TGCGCCAGCAGCTCAGGGGGTGGAGGCAATCAGCCCCAGCATTTT	CASSSGGGGNQPQHF
TRBV5-8	few	TRBD2	TRBJ2-5	TGTGCCAGCCGAAGATCTAGCGGAAAGTACCAAGAGACCCAGTACTTC	CASRRSSGKYQETQYF
TRBV18	NA	NA	TRBJ1-5	TGTGCCAGCTCACCCGGGGGGGCGAACCAGCCCCAGCATTTT	CASSPGGANQPQHF
TRBV5-1	NA	NA	TRBJ1-5	TGCGCCAGCAGCTTGTCTGACGGGGAGCCCCAGCATTTT	CASSLSDGEPQHF